The clone carrying this TCR beta chain was recorded many times. Its antigen remains unknown. This entry belongs to a study of CD8 T cells in ankylosing spondylitis. Study-wide points: Peripheral blood samples showed relatively rare disease-linked clones, and these clones were CD8+. Matched synovial fluid from ankylosing spondylitis patients was reported to be enriched for disease-linked clones. In ankylosing spondylitis blood, a motif of roughly eight highly homologous TCR beta variants appeared characteristic.

V was trimmed by 1 base and J by 5 bases, leaving 15 bases between them. The CDR3 has 15 amino acids. Germline lookup yields CDR1 LGHNA and CDR2 YNFKEQ. Molecular-barcoded quantitative 5'-RACE produced these TCR beta libraries. Via MiXCR, TCRdb re-called the 5' RACE reads, giving one row per CDR3 protein. The sample lists around 210,000 distinct CDR3 sequences; less than 9.5% were seen once. This chain joins TRBV4-2 and TRBJ2-7; perhaps TRBD1 as D (6 bases). This sequence was found in a female donor with ankylosing spondylitis or in good health (not recorded which). Material: blood, either unsorted or a sorted T cell fraction (not recorded which). The CDR3 sequence: CASSQVGGPHHEQYF. The CDR3 coding sequence is TGTGCCAGCAGCCAAGTAGGGGGACCCCACCACGAGCAGTACTTC.